These 27 T cell receptor beta chains originate from one sample sequenced in a study of T-cell memory formation after mild COVID-19. TCRdb reprocessed the 5' RACE reads with MiXCR, giving one entry per CDR3 protein. The data hold hundreds of thousands of distinct CDR3 sequences, with roughly 20% observed a single time. The sequenced sample consisted of PBMCs or a T cell subset sorted from them (not recorded which). These receptors were collected from an adult woman who had mild COVID-19 (a few samples of this study predate the infection). Cell type and time point are not known.

This rearrangement joins TRBV4-1 to TRBJ2-1; D gene unclear. CDR1 and CDR2 from the germline V gene are MGHRA and YSYEKL. Trimming removed 0 bases from V and 3 bases from J, with 12 bases in between. This CDR3 is 16 amino acids long. CDR3 loop: CASSQDPETLYNEQFF. The CDR3 region has the DNA TGCGCCAGCAGCCAAGATCCCGAGACACTCTACAATGAGCAGTTCTTC.

This chain links TRBV7-3 with TRBJ1-5; 7 nucleotides line up with TRBD1. This CDR3 region has 16 residues. Trimming at V came to 4 bases and at J to 1 base, leaving 7 bases not matched to a gene. The germline V gene encodes CDR1 SGHTA and CDR2 FQGTGA. CDR3 sequence reads: CASSSGGGLSNQPQHF. As DNA, the CDR3 is TGTGCCAGCAGCTCAGGGGGGGGATTAAGCAATCAGCCCCAGCATTTT.

This sequence joins TRBV11-2 and TRBJ2-1; 13 bases fit TRBD2. Trimming took 6 bases from V and 9 from J; bases not matched to a gene: 8. Germline V gene sequence: CDR1 SGHAT, CDR2 FQNNGV. This CDR3 has 15 residues. The CDR3 is CASRAGLAGRGEQFF. Written as DNA, the CDR3 is TGTGCCAGCAGAGCGGGACTAGCGGGAAGGGGTGAGCAGTTCTTC.

This clonotype was counted a few times. V is TRBV15 and J is TRBJ2-5; 9 bases are shared with TRBD1. V gave up 1 base and J gave up 4 bases; unmatched junction bases: 1. There are 14 residues in the CDR3. The germline CDR1 and CDR2 sequences are LNHNV and YYDKDF (reference sequence). CDR3 nucleotides: TGTGCCACCAGCAGAGGACAGGGGGTAGAGACCCAGTACTTC. It translates to CATSRGQGVETQYF.

V and J are TRBV7-9 and TRBJ2-6; 9 bases align to TRBD1. The CDR3 runs 18 residues. Per germline, CDR1 SEHNR and CDR2 FQNEAQ (reference sequence). The V gene end was trimmed by 3 bases and the J gene end by 2 bases; junction bases not matched to a gene: 8. CDR3 region: CASSFLRTGAAGANVLTF. In DNA form, the CDR3 reads TGTGCCAGCAGCTTCCTAAGGACAGGGGCCGCTGGGGCCAACGTCCTGACTTTC.

The J gene is TRBJ2-7, the V gene TRBV20-1, with 8 bases identical to TRBD2. Trimming at V came to 6 bases and at J to 7 bases, leaving 5 bases not matched to a gene. CDR1 is DFQATT, CDR2 SNEGSKA, per germline (reference sequence). The CDR3 totals 11 residues. The CDR3 DNA reads TGCAGTGCAAGACTAGCGAGGGAGCAGTACTTC. Translation: CSARLAREQYF.

There are many counts of this clonotype. The chain has TRBV5-1 and TRBJ2-3; the match to TRBD2 covers 8 bases. The CDR3 has 15 residues. J gave up 6 bases and V 2 bases, and 8 bases lay outside the gene matches. Germline V lookup: CDR1 SGHRS, CDR2 YFSETQ. The DNA for the CDR3 is TGCGCCAGCAGCTTCGTCCGCGGGGGGAGCGATACGCAGTATTTT. Encoded protein: CASSFVRGGSDTQYF.

The chain links TRBV2 to TRBJ2-3; the D is unclear. Germline assignment: CDR1 SNHLY and CDR2 FYNNEI. V gave up 7 bases and J gave up 3 bases, with 11 bases separating them. The CDR3 is 13 residues long. CDR3 amino acids: CASILDKTDTQYF. CDR3 nucleotides: TGTGCCAGCATACTGGATAAAACAGATACGCAGTATTTT.

This chain connects TRBV6-6 to TRBJ2-7, with unresolved D. This CDR3 has 14 amino acids. CDR1 and CDR2 (germline): MNHNY, SVGAGI (reference sequence). V lost 6 bases and J 4 bases, leaving 16 bases between the germline ends. The CDR3 reads CASSYMDGPYEQYF. The DNA of the CDR3 is TGTGCCAGCAGCTATATGGACGGTCCTTACGAGCAGTACTTC.

CDR3 nucleotides: TGTGCCAGCTCACCACGGAACAGGGAGTTTGAAAAACTGTTTTTT. Translated: CASSPRNREFEKLFF. This rearrangement joins TRBV18 to TRBJ1-4, with D perhaps TRBD1 (6 bases). Germline V lookup: CDR1 KGHSH, CDR2 LQKENI. Deletions cut 1 base from V and 7 bases from J, with 13 bases between. The CDR3 length is 15 residues.

V is TRBV20-1 and J is TRBJ2-1; 7 nucleotides line up with TRBD1. The ends lost 5 bases at V and 15 bases at J; junction bases unmatched: 7. Germline assignment: CDR1 DFQATT and CDR2 SNEGSKA (reference sequence). This CDR3 is built from 10 residues. CDR3 bases: TGCAGTGCTCCCGACAGGGAGTGGTTCTTC. Encoded protein: CSAPDREWFF.

The sample holds a few counts of this clonotype. V and J are TRBV27 and TRBJ2-2; TRBD1 is a possible D gene (5 bases). Germline CDR1 reads MNHEY; CDR2 reads SMNVEV (reference sequence). V lost 3 bases and J lost 6, with 11 bases in between. The CDR3 length is 14 residues. The chain's CDR3 is CASSLEGVAGELFF. The CDR3 DNA reads as TGTGCCAGCAGTTTGGAAGGGGTTGCCGGGGAGCTGTTTTTT.

This clonotype occurred a few times. In DNA form, the CDR3 reads TGTGCCACCAGCAGAGATATAGCAGGGAACACTGAAGCTTTCTTT. It yields the protein CATSRDIAGNTEAFF. The J gene is TRBJ1-1, the V gene TRBV15; D not certain. Looked up from germline, CDR1 is LNHNV and CDR2 is YYDKDF (reference sequence). Trimming removed 0 bases from V and 1 base from J, with 9 bases in between. This CDR3 is built from 15 residues.

This clonotype has just a few counts. This chain connects TRBV30 to TRBJ2-2, with TRBD2 as a possible D gene (6 bases). The CDR3 is 14 amino acids. Trimming removed 4 bases at V and 4 bases at J, with 13 bases between. CDR1 is GTSNPN and CDR2 is SVGIG in the germline V gene (reference sequence). As DNA, the CDR3 is TGTGCCTGGATCGCCCGGGACTTCACCGGGGAGCTGTTTTTT. This encodes CAWIARDFTGELFF.

This clonotype was seen a few times. This chain connects TRBV27 to TRBJ2-1; a weak D match, TRBD1 (7 bases). Between the trimmed V and J ends, which lost 10 bases and 4 bases, there was a span of 20 bases. Germline values: CDR1 MNHEY, CDR2 SMNVEV (reference sequence). The CDR3 spans 15 residues. In DNA, the CDR3 is TGTGCCACCCAGAGGGAGGCAGGGGGATACAATGAGCAGTTCTTC. It is translated as CATQREAGGYNEQFF.

This clonotype was recorded at least ten times. The V gene is TRBV7-2, the J gene TRBJ2-3; 13 nucleotides align to TRBD2. Losses at the gene ends were 5 bases for V and 5 bases for J; bases not matched to a gene: 7. From germline, CDR1 is SGHTA and CDR2 FQGNSA. The CDR3 is 16 residues long. CDR3 protein: CASSPGLAGVGDTQYF. The CDR3 coding sequence is TGTGCCAGCAGCCCCGGACTAGCGGGAGTTGGAGATACGCAGTATTTT.

The sample holds a few counts of this clonotype. This sequence joins TRBV4-2 and TRBJ1-6, with 7 positions matching TRBD1. Germline CDR1 reads LGHNA; CDR2 reads YNFKEQ. CDR3 length: 18 amino acids. The ends lost 0 bases at V and 4 bases at J; junction bases unmatched: 9. The CDR3 DNA reads as TGTGCCAGCAGCCAAGAGAGCGCAGGGGGTTCGTATAATTCACCCCTCCACTTT. Translation gives CASSQESAGGSYNSPLHF.

This clonotype was counted between two and nine times. The chain combines TRBV4-2 with TRBJ2-2; 9 nucleotides align to TRBD1. With 0 bases clipped from V and 5 bases from J, the junction kept 7 bases outside the gene matches. Germline-derived CDR1 and CDR2 are LGHNA and YNFKEQ. This CDR3 is built from 17 residues. The CDR3 loop reads CASSQDLPGQGTGELFF. The CDR3 bases are TGTGCCAGCAGCCAAGATCTCCCGGGACAGGGAACCGGGGAGCTGTTTTTT.

V usage is TRBV2 and J usage is TRBJ2-3, with unresolved D. The germline V and J ends were trimmed by 3 bases and 7 bases, with 8 bases remaining between them. The CDR3 has 12 residues. The germline V gene encodes CDR1 SNHLY and CDR2 FYNNEI. The CDR3 coding sequence is TGTGCCAGCAGTGACAGGTTACATACGCAGTATTTT. Protein: CASSDRLHTQYF. The full variable domain, rest sourced from reference TRBV2 and TRBJ2-3, is EPEVTQTPSHQVTQMGQEVILRCVPISNHLYFYWYRQILGQKVEFLVSFYNNEISEKSEIFDDQFSVERPDGSNFTLKIRSTKLEDSAMYFCASSDRLHTQYFGPGTRLTVL.

This clonotype was found a few times. The chain couples TRBV7-3 to TRBJ2-3, with a tentative D call TRBD2 (7 bases). V gave up 5 bases and J gave up 2 bases, with 26 bases separating them. There are 19 residues in the CDR3. Germline V gene sequence: CDR1 SGHTA, CDR2 FQGTGA. This CDR3 is CASSTGSAGANTYTDTQYF. The CDR3 region has the DNA TGTGCCAGCAGCACGGGTTCTGCGGGGGCCAATACCTACACAGATACGCAGTATTTT.

V gene TRBV12-3 or TRBV12-4 combines with J gene TRBJ1-5; 7 nucleotides match TRBD1. The CDR3 consists of 15 residues. The trim removed 5 bases at V and 0 bases at J, leaving 4 bases unmatched. The CDR3 sequence is CASSHTGDSNQPQHF. The DNA for the CDR3 is TGTGCCAGCAGTCACACAGGGGATAGCAATCAGCCCCAGCATTTT.

This clonotype was counted only a few times. The chain recombines TRBV12-3 or TRBV12-4 with TRBJ2-3, with 8 bases identical to TRBD2. The CDR3 is made up of 14 amino acids. V was pared by 8 bases and J by 1 base, with 5 bases of the junction left unmatched. CDR3: CASARGGRTDTQYF. The CDR3 bases are TGTGCCAGCGCACGGGGGGGCCGCACAGATACGCAGTATTTT.

A few counts support this clonotype. The rearrangement joins TRBV24-1 to TRBJ2-1; D gene uncertain. Looked up from germline, CDR1 is KGHDR and CDR2 is SFDVKD. The CDR3 extends over 15 amino acids. V lost 5 bases and J lost 0, with 10 bases in between. CDR3 nucleotides: TGTGCCACCAGTGTAAGAGACATCTCCTACAATGAGCAGTTCTTC. Its protein is CATSVRDISYNEQFF.

V usage is TRBV5-4 and J usage is TRBJ2-3; no firm D call. Germline V gene lookup returns CDR1 SGHNT and CDR2 YYREEE (reference sequence). V gave up 2 bases and J gave up 0 bases, with 10 bases separating them. The CDR3 has 15 amino acids. CDR3 residues: CASSFGADSTDTQYF. The CDR3 nucleotides are TGTGCCAGCAGCTTTGGCGCAGATAGCACAGATACGCAGTATTTT.

The genes are TRBV12-3 or TRBV12-4 and TRBJ2-1; TRBD2 matches at 12 bases. The CDR3 is 15 amino acids. V lost 7 bases, J lost 12 bases, and 13 bases stayed unmatched. The DNA of the CDR3 is TGTGCCAGCACTACGAGACTAGCGGGAGTTGAGGTGCAGTTCTTC. Translated: CASTTRLAGVEVQFF.

The chain couples TRBV5-1 to TRBJ2-1, with 14 bases identical to TRBD2. The germline gives CDR1 SGHRS, CDR2 YFSETQ. Trimming cost V 5 bases and J 9 bases; bases outside gene matches: 16. The CDR3 has 18 residues. This chain's CDR3 is CASSFLPGTSGGFAEQFF. CDR3 DNA sequence: TGCGCCAGCAGTTTCCTGCCGGGGACTAGCGGGGGTTTTGCTGAGCAGTTCTTC.

This clonotype turned up a few times. The chain employs TRBV9 and TRBJ2-7; no clear D. This CDR3 comprises 13 residues. Germline V gives CDR1 SGDLS, CDR2 YYNGEE. V lost 0 bases and J 6 bases, leaving 10 bases between the germline ends. CDR3 in amino acids: CASSVDGVFEQYF. Here the CDR3 DNA reads TGTGCCAGCAGCGTAGATGGGGTTTTCGAGCAGTACTTC.